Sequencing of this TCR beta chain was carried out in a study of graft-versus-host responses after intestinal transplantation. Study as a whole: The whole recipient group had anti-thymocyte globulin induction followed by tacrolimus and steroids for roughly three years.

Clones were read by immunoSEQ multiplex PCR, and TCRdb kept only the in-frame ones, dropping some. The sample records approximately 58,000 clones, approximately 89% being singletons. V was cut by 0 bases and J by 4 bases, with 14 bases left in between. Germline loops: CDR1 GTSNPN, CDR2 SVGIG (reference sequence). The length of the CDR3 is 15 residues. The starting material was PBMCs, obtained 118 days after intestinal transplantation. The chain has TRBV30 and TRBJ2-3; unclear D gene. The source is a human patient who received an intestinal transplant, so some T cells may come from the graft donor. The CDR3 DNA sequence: TGTGCCTGGAGTGTGGGTCGCGCATCTCCAGATACGCAGTATTTT. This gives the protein CAWSVGRASPDTQYF.